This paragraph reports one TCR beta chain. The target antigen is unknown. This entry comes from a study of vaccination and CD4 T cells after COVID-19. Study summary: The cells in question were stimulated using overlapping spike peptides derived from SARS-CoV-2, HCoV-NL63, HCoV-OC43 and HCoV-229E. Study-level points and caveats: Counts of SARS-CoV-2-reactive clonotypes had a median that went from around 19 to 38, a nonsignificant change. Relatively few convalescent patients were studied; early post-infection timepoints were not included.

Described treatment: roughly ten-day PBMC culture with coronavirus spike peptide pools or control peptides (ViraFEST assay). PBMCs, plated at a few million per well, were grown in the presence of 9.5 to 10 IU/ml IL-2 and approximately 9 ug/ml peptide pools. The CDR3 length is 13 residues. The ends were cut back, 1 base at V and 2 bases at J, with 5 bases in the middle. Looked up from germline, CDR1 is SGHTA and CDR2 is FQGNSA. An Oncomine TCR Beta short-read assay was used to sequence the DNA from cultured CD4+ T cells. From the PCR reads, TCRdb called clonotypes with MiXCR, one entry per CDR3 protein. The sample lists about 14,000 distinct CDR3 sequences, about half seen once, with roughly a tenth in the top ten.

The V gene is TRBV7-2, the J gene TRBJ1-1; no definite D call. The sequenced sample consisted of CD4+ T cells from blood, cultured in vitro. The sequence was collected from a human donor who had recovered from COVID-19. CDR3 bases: TGTGCCAGCAGCTTAGTGGGTAACACTGAAGCTTTCTTT. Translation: CASSLVGNTEAFF.